This T cell receptor (beta chain) was identified during a study of T cell responses to AZD1222 COVID-19 vaccine. Study conclusions and caveats: Only a handful of individuals given AZD1222 were seropositive at baseline. Dominant at 160-218 and 743-854, vaccine-associated CD4 TCRs also spanned spike. Donors skewed white British and female; clonal diversity was possibly underestimated. Unmutated variant regions are reportedly the target of nearly half of TCRs that are spike-specific.

CDR1 and CDR2 from the germline V gene are GTSNPN and SVGIG (reference sequence). The CDR3 runs 14 residues. V was clipped by 5 bases and J by 2 bases, with 14 bases between them. Libraries were prepared by immunoSEQ multiplex PCR; TCRdb keeps only in-frame clonotypes and omits some of them. This table has about 120,000 clones, about 88% appearing once. In the case of this clone: Its antigen is not known.

The V gene is TRBV30, the J gene TRBJ2-3, with D possibly being TRBD1 (6 bases). The receptor was isolated from an adult in good health. The starting material was peripheral blood, obtained on day 0 of AZD1222 vaccination. The CDR3 reads CAWGDIGYTDTQYF. CDR3 nucleotide sequence: TGTGCCTGGGGGGACATCGGGTACACAGATACGCAGTATTTT.